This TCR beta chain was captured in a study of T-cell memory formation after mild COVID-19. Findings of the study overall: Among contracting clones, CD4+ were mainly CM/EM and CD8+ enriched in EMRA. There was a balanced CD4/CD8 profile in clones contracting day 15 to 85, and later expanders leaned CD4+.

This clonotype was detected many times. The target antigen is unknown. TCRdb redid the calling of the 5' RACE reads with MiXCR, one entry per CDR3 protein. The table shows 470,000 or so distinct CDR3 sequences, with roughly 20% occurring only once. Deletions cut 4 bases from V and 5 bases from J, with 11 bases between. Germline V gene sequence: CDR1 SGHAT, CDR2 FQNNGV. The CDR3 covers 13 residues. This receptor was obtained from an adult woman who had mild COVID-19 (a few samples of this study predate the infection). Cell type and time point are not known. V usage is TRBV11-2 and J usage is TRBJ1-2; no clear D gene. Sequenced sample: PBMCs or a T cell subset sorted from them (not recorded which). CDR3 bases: TGTGCCAGCAGCTCCCAACCTGGGTATGGCTACACCTTC. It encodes CASSSQPGYGYTF.